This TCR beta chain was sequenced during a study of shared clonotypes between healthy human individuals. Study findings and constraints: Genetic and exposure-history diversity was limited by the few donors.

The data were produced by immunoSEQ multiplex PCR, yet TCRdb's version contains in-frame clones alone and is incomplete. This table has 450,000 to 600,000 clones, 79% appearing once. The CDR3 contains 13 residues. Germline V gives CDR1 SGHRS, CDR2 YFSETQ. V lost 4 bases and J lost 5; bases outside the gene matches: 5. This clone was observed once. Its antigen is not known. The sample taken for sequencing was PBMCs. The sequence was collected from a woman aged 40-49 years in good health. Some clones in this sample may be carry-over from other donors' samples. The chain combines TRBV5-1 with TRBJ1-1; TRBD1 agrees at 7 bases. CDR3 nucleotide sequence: TGCGCCAGCAGCGCGGGGACAGTTACTGAAGCTTTCTTT. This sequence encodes CASSAGTVTEAFF.